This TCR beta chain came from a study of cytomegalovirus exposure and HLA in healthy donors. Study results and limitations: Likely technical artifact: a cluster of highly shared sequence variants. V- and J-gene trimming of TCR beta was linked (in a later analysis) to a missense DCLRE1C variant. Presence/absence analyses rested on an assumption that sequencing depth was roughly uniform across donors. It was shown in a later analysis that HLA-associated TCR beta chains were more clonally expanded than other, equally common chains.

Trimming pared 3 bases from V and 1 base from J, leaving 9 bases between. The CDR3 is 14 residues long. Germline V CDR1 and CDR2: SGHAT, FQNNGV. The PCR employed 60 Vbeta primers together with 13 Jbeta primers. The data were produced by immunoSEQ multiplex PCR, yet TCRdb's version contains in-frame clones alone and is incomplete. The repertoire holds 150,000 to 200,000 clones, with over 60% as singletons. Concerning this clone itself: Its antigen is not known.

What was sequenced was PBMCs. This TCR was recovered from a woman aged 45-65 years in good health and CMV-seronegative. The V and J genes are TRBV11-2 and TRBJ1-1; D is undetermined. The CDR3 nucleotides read TGTGCCAGCAGCTTGCCAGGCCCGAACACTGAAGCTTTCTTT. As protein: CASSLPGPNTEAFF.